This is a list of T cell receptor beta chains from one sample in a study of PD-L1 blockade in urothelial cancer. The method was immunoSEQ multiplex PCR; TCRdb's version includes in-frame clones alone and lacks a portion of them. Of 45,000 to 50,000 clones in the sample, roughly 88% were seen once. Source: PBMCs, taken around atezolizumab (anti-PD-L1) treatment. The receptors come from a man older than 75 with urothelial cancer. The CDR3 runs from the conserved cysteine through the conserved F or W. D genes are given only for firm matches. Expanded clones are given a class, and other clones once, few, many or no size at all.

NA,NA,TRBJ1-1,TRBV5-1,TGCGCCAGCAGCCCGGACGGGGTCATGAACACTGAAGCTTTCTTT,CASSPDGVMNTEAFF
NA,NA,TRBJ1-1,TRBV7-9,TGTGCCAGCAGCCTAGACAGGTCAATTGAAGCTTTCTTT,CASSLDRSIEAFF
NA,NA,TRBJ2-3,TRBV30,TGTGCCTGGAGTGTACAGGGAATCACAGATACGCAGTATTTT,CAWSVQGITDTQYF
NA,NA,TRBJ2-2,TRBV7-7,TGTGCCAGCAGCTTAAAGGAGGGGCCTCACACCGGGGAGCTGTTTTTT,CASSLKEGPHTGELFF
NA,TRBD1,TRBJ1-2,TRBV18,TGTGCCAGCTCACCGGGACAGTACTATGGCTACACCTTC,CASSPGQYYGYTF
NA,TRBD1,TRBJ2-5,TRBV30,TGTGCCTGGAGTGTACAGATCTACAGGGGTCAAGAGACCCAGTACTTC,CAWSVQIYRGQETQYF
NA,TRBD1,TRBJ2-7,TRBV6-5,TGTGCCAGCAGTTACATGGACAGGGGAGGCGAGCAGTACTTC,CASSYMDRGGEQYF
once,NA,TRBJ2-5,TRBV11-2,TGTGCCAGCAGCTTAGGAGGGAAGGAGACCCAGTACTTC,CASSLGGKETQYF
NA,NA,TRBJ2-2,TRBV5-1,TGCGCCAGCAGCAGCCGGACTTCGAACACCGGGGAGCTGTTTTTT,CASSSRTSNTGELFF
NA,NA,TRBJ2-7,TRBV6-5,TGTGCCAGCAGTACCGCCGGGACTGGCCCCTACGAGCAGTACTTC,CASSTAGTGPYEQYF